A selection of T cell receptor beta chains follows, all from one sample in a study of T cell responses to AZD1222 COVID-19 vaccine. Some clones are missing from TCRdb's copy, which holds only in-frame ones; the method was immunoSEQ multiplex PCR. This repertoire shows about 120,000 clones, about 92% found once; its top ten account for over 2.5%. The starting material was peripheral blood, obtained on day 0 of AZD1222 vaccination. The receptor source for this set is an adult in good health. Each CDR3 is given with its conserved first and last residue. D genes are given only for firm matches. Some rows mark clone size as missing; the rest say once, few, many or name a class of expanded clone.

abundance	v_gene	j_gene	d_gene	CDR3nt	CDR3aa
once	TRBV6-4	TRBJ1-2	.	TGTGCCAGCAGTCGTGGGGGAGCTAACTATGGCTACACCTTC	CASSRGGANYGYTF
.	TRBV28	TRBJ2-3	TRBD2	TGTGCCAGCCTCACTAGCGGGAGGACAGATACGCAGTATTTT	CASLTSGRTDTQYF
.	TRBV7-3	TRBJ2-2	.	TGTGCCAGCAGCCCAATGGGGACAACTAGGCACGGGGAGCTGTTTTTT	CASSPMGTTRHGELFF
once	TRBV4-1	TRBJ2-7	TRBD1	TGCGCCAGCAGCCAACCCGGGACAGGGTCCCACGAGCAGTACTTC	CASSQPGTGSHEQYF
.	TRBV13	TRBJ2-1	TRBD1	TGTGCCAGCAGCCTAGGGACAGGGGAACTAAGCTTTGAGCAGTTCTTC	CASSLGTGELSFEQFF
.	TRBV28	TRBJ2-7	.	TGTGCCAGCAGACGGCTCTCAGGGGAGCAGTACTTC	CASRRLSGEQYF
.	TRBV9	TRBJ1-1	TRBD1	TGTGCCAGCAGCCTCGCCGACAGGGGAAGTGAAGCTTTCTTT	CASSLADRGSEAFF
.	TRBV7-8	TRBJ1-4	.	TGTGCCAGCAGCCCGGCTCCCCCAAAAGGACTAAATGAAAAACTGTTTTTT	CASSPAPPKGLNEKLFF
once	TRBV7-8	TRBJ2-7	.	TGTGCCAGCAGCTTACCTCCTTACGAGCAGTACTTC	CASSLPPYEQYF
.	TRBV7-2	TRBJ1-1	.	TGTGCCAGCAGCTTAGCTCACGGCATGAACACTGAAGCTTTCTTT	CASSLAHGMNTEAFF
.	TRBV5-1	TRBJ2-2	.	TGCGCCAGCAGCCTGGACGTCGACACCGGGGAGCTGTTTTTT	CASSLDVDTGELFF
.	TRBV12-5	TRBJ2-3	TRBD2	TGTGCTAGTGGTTTGTACACGGGACTAGCGACAGATACGCAGTATTTT	CASGLYTGLATDTQYF
.	TRBV28	TRBJ2-7	.	TGTGCCAGCAAGAGTGGAGGGCGGACTAACTACGAGCAGTACTTC	CASKSGGRTNYEQYF
once	TRBV28	TRBJ1-2	.	TGTGCCAGCAGTTTATTGGGTTCGAGTTATGGCTACACCTTC	CASSLLGSSYGYTF
.	TRBV11-2	TRBJ1-3	.	TGTGCCAGCAGCTTCGGAGAGACCACCATATATTTT	CASSFGETTIYF